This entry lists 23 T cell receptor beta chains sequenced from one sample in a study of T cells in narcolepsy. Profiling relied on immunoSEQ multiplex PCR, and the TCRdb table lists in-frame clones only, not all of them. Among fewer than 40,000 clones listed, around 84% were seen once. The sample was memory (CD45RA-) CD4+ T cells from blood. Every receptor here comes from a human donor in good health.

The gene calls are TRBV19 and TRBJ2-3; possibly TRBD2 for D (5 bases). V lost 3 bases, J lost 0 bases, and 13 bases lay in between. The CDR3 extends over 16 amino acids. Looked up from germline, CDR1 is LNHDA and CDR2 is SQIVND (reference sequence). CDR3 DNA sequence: TGTGCCAGTAGTATTTCTCCACTAGAAAGCACAGATACGCAGTATTTT. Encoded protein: CASSISPLESTDTQYF. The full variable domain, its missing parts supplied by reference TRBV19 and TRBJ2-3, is DGGITQSPKYLFRKEGQNVTLSCEQNLNHDAMYWYRQDPGQGLRLIYYSQIVNDFQKGDIAEGYSVSREKKESFPLTVTSAQKNPTAFYLCASSISPLESTDTQYFGPGTRLTVL.

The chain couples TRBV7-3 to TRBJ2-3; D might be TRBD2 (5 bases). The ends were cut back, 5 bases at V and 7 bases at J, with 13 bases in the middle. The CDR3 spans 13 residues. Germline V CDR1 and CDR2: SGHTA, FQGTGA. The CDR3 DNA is TGTGCCAGCAGCAACACCCCGGGGAATACGCAGTATTTT. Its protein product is CASSNTPGNTQYF.

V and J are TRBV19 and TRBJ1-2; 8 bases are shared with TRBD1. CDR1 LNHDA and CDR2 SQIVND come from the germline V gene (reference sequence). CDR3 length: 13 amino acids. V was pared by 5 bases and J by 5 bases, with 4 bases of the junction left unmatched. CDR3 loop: CASSDRGGYGYTF. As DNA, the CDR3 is TGTGCCAGTAGTGACAGGGGTGGGTATGGCTACACCTTC.

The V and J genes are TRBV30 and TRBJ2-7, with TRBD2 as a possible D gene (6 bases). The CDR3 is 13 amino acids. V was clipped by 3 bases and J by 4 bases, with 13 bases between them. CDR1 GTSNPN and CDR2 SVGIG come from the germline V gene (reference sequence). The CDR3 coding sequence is TGTGCCTGGAGGCCGGGACTTACTTACGAGCAGTACTTC. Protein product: CAWRPGLTYEQYF.

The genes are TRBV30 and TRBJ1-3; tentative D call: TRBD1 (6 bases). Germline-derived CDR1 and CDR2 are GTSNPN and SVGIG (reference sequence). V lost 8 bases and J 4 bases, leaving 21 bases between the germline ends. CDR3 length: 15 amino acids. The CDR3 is CANRAGTGLGNTIYF. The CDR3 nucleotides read TGTGCCAACAGGGCCGGGACTGGACTCGGAAACACCATATATTTT. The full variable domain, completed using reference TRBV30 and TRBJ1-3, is SQTIHQWPATLVQPVGSPLSLECTVEGTSNPNLYWYRQAAGRGLQLLFYSVGIGQISSEVPQNLSASRPQDRQFILSSKKLLLSDSGFYLCANRAGTGLGNTIYFGEGSWLTVV.

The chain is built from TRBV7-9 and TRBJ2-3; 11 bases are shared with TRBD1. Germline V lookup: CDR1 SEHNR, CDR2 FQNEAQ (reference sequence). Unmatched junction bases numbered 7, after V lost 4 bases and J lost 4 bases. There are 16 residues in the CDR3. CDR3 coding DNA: TGTGCCAGCAGCTGGGGGCCGGGACAGGGGGCAGATACGCAGTATTTT. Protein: CASSWGPGQGADTQYF.

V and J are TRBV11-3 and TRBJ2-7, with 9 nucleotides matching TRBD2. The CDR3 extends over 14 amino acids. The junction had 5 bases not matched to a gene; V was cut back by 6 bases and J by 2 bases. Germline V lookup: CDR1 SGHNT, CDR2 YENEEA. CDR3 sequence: CASSGTSRAYEQYF. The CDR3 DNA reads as TGTGCCAGCAGTGGGACTAGCAGAGCCTACGAGCAGTACTTC.

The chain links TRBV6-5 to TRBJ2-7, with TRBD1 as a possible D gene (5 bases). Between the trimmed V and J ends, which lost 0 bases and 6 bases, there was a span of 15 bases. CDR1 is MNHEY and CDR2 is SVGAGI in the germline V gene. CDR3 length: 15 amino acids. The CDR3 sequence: CASSYSPTDPSEQYF. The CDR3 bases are TGTGCCAGCAGTTACTCACCGACAGACCCCTCCGAGCAGTACTTC.

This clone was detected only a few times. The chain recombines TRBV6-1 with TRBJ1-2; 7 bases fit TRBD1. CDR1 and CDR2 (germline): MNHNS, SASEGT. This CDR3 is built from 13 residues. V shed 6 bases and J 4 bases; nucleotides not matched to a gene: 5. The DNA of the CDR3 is TGTGCCAGCAGGTGGACAGGCGCCTATGGCTACACCTTC. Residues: CASRWTGAYGYTF.

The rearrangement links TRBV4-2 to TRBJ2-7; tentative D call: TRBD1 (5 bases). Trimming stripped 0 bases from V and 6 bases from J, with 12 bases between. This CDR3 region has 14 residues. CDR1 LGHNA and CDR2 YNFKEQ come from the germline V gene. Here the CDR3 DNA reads TGTGCCAGCAGCCAAGATTTGGTGGGGCGCGAGCAGTACTTC. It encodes CASSQDLVGREQYF.

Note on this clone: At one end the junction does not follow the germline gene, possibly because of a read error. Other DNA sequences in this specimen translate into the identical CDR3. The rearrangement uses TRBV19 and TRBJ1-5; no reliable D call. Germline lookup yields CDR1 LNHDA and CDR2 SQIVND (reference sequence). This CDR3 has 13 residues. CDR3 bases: TGTGCCAGTAGTATAGAGGGGAATCAGCCTCAGCATTTT. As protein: CASSIEGNQPQHF.

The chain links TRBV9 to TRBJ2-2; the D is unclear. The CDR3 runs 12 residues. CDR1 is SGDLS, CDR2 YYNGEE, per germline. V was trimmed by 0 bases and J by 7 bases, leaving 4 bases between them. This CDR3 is CASSVAGGELFF. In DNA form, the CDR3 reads TGTGCCAGCAGCGTAGCCGGCGGGGAGCTGTTTTTT.

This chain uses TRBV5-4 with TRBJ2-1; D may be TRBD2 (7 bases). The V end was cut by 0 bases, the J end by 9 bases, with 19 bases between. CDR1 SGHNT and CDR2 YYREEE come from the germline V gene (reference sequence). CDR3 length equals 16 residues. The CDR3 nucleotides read TGTGCCAGCAGCTTGGCCGGGGGCGGGGGATTAGGTGAGCAGTTCTTC. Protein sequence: CASSLAGGGGLGEQFF. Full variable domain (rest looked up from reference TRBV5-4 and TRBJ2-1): ETGVTQSPTHLIKTRGQQVTLRCSSQSGHNTVSWYQQALGQGPQFIFQYYREEENGRGNFPPRFSGLQFPNYSSELNVNALELDDSALYLCASSLAGGGGLGEQFFGPGTRLTVL.

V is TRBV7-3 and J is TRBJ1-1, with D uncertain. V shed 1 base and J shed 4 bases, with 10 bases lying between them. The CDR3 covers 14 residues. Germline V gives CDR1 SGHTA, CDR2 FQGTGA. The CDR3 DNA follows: TGTGCCAGCAGCTTAAGCGGCGGGAGCACTGAAGCTTTCTTT. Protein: CASSLSGGSTEAFF.

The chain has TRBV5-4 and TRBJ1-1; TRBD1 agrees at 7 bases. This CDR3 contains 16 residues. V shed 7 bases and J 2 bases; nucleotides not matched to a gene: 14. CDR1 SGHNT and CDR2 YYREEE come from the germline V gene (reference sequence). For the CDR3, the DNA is TGTGCCAGCGCCTCCCCGAAAGGGGGCTTTAACACTGAAGCTTTCTTT. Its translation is CASASPKGGFNTEAFF.

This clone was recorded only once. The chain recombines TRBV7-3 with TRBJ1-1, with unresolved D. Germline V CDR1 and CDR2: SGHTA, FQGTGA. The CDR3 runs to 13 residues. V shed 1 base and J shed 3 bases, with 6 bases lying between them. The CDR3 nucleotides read TGTGCCAGCAGCTTAAAATGGGACACTGAAGCTTTCTTT. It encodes CASSLKWDTEAFF.

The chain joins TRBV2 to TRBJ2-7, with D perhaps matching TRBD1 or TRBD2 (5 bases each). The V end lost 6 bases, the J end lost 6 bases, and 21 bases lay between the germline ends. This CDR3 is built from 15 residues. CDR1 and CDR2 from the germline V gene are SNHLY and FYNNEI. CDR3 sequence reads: CASSAILGPRGEQYF. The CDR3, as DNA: TGTGCCAGCAGCGCAATTTTGGGACCCCGTGGCGAGCAGTACTTC.

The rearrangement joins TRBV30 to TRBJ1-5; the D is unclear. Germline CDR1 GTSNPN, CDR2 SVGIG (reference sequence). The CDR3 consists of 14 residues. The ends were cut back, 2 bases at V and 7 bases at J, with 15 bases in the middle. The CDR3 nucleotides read TGTGCCTGGAGTCCCAGGCAGGTAGGGCAGCCCCAGCATTTT. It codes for CAWSPRQVGQPQHF.

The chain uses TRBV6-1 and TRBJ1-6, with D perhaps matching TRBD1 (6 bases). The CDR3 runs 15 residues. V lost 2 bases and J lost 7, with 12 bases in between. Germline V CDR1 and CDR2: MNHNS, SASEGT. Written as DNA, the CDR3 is TGTGCCAGCAGTGAATACCCAGGGACAAATTCACCCCTCCACTTT. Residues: CASSEYPGTNSPLHF.

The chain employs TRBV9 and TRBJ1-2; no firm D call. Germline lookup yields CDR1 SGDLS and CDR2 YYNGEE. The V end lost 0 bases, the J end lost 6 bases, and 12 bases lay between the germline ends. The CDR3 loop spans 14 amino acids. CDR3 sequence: CASSVDVSLNGYTF. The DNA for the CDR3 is TGTGCCAGCAGCGTAGATGTGTCCCTCAATGGCTACACCTTC.

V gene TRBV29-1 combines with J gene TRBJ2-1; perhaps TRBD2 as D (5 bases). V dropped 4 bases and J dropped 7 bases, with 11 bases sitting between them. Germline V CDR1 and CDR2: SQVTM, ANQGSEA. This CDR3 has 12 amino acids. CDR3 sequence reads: CSVAGGWNEQFF. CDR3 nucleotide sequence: TGCAGCGTTGCGGGCGGGTGGAATGAGCAGTTCTTC.

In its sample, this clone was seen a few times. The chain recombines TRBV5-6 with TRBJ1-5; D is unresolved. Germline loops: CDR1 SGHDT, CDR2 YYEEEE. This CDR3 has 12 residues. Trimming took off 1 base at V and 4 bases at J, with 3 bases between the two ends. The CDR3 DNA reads TGTGCCAGCAGCTTGTTAAATCAGCCCCAGCATTTT. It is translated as CASSLLNQPQHF. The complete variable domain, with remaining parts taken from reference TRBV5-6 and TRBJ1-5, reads DAGVTQSPTHLIKTRGQQVTLRCSPKSGHDTVSWYQQALGQGPQFIFQYYEEEERQRGNFPDRFSGHQFPNYSSELNVNALLLGDSALYLCASSLLNQPQHFGDGTRLSIL.

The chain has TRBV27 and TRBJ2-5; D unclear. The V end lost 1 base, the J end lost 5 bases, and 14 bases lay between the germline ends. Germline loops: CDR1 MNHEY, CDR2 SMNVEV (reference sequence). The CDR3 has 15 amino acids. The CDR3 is CASSLWGNSRETQYF. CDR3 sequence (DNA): TGTGCCAGCAGTTTATGGGGAAACTCTCGGGAGACCCAGTACTTC.